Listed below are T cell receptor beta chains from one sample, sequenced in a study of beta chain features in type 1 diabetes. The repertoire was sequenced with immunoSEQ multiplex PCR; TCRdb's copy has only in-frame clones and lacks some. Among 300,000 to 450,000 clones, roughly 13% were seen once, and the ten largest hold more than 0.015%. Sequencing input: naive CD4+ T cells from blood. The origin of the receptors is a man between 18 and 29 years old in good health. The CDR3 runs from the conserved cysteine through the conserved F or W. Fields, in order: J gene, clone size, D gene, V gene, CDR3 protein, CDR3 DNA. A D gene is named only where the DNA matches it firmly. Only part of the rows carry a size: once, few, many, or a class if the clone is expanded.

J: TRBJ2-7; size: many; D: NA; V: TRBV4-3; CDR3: CASSQRVGVDYEQYF; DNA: TGCGCCAGCAGCCAAAGGGTAGGGGTAGACTACGAGCAGTACTTC
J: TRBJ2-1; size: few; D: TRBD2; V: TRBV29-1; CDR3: CSVESLAGGYNEQFF; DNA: TGCAGCGTTGAGTCACTAGCGGGGGGTTACAATGAGCAGTTCTTC
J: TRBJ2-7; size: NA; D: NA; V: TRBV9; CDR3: CASSVVGSSYEQYF; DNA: TGTGCCAGCAGCGTAGTGGGCAGCTCCTACGAGCAGTACTTC
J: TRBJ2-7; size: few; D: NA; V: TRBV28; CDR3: CASSLPAAYEQYF; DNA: TGTGCCAGCAGTTTACCAGCGGCCTACGAGCAGTACTTC
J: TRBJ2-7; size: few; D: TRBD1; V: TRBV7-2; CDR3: CASSLRTGSSYEQYF; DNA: TGTGCCAGCAGCTTAAGGACAGGGAGCTCCTACGAGCAGTACTTC
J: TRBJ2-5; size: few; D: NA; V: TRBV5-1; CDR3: CASSWSGETQYF; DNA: TGCGCCAGCAGCTGGTCGGGGGAGACCCAGTACTTC
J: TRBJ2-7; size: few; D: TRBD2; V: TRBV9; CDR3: CASSVTGTSSYEQYF; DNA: TGTGCCAGCAGCGTAACCGGGACTAGCAGCTACGAGCAGTACTTC
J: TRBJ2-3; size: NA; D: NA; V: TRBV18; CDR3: CASSPASLDTQYF; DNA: TGTGCCAGCTCACCTGCAAGCTTAGATACGCAGTATTTT
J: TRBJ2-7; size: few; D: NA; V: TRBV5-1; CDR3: CASSLGAGYEQYF; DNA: TGCGCCAGCAGCTTGGGGGCGGGTTACGAGCAGTACTTC
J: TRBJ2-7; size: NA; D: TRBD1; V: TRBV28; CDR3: CASSLPRGTGAHEQYF; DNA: TGTGCCAGCAGTTTACCCCGGGGGACAGGGGCCCACGAGCAGTACTTC
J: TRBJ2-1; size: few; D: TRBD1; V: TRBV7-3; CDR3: CASSTRDRTRQFF; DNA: TGTGCCAGCAGCACTCGGGACAGGACAAGGCAGTTCTTC
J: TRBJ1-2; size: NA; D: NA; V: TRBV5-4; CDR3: CASLKQGYGYTF; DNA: TGTGCCAGCTTAAAACAGGGATATGGCTACACCTTC
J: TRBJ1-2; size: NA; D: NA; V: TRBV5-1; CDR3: CASTGPYGYTF; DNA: TGCGCCAGCACAGGGCCTTATGGCTACACCTTC
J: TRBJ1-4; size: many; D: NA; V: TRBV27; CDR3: CASSHATNEKLFF; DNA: TGTGCCAGCAGTCATGCAACTAATGAAAAACTGTTTTTT
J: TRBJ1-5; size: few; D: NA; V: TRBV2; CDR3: CASSGGLRNQPQHF; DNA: TGTGCCAGCAGTGGAGGGCTGAGGAATCAGCCCCAGCATTTT
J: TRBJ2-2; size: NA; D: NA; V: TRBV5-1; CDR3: CASSLAGGAGGELFF; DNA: TGCGCCAGCAGCTTGGCCGGAGGAGCTGGCGGGGAGCTGTTTTTT